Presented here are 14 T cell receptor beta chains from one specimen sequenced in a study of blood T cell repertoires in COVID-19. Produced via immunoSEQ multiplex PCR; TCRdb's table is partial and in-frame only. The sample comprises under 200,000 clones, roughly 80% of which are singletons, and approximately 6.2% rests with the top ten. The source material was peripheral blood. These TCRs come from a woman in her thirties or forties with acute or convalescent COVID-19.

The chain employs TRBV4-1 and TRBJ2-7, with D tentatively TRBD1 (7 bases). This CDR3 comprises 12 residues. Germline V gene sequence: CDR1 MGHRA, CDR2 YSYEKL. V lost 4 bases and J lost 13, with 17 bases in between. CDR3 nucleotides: TGCGCCAGCAGCCTACCCACAGGGGACTTATACTTC. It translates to CASSLPTGDLYF.

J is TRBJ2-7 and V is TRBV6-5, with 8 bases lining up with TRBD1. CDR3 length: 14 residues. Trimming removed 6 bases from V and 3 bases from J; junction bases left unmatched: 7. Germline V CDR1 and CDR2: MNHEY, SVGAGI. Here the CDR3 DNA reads TGTGCCAGCAGCGCGACAGGGGCCAACTACGAGCAGTACTTC. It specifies CASSATGANYEQYF.

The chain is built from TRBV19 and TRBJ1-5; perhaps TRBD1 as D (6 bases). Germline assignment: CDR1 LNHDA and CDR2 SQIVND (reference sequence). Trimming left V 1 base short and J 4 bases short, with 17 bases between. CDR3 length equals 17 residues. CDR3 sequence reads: CASSIGRGGWGNQPQHF. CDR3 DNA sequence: TGTGCCAGTAGTATAGGTAGGGGGGGCTGGGGTAATCAGCCCCAGCATTTT.

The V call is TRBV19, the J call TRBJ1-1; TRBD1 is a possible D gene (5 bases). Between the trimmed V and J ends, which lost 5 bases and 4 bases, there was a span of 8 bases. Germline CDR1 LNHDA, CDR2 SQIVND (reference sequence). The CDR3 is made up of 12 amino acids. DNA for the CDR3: TGTGCCAGTAGTCCCCAGGGCACTGAAGCTTTCTTT. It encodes CASSPQGTEAFF.

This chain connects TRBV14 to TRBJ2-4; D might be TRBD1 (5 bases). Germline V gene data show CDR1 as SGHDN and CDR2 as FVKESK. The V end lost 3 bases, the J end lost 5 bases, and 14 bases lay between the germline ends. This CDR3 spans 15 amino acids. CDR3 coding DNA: TGTGCCAGCAGCCATTATTTGGACAAGCAAAACATTCAGTACTTC. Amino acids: CASSHYLDKQNIQYF.

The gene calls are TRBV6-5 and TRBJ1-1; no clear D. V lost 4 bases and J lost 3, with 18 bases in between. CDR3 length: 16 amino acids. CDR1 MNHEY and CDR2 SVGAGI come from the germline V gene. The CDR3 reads CASSFFLHRRDTEAFF. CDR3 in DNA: TGTGCCAGCAGTTTTTTCCTCCACCGTCGGGACACTGAAGCTTTCTTT.

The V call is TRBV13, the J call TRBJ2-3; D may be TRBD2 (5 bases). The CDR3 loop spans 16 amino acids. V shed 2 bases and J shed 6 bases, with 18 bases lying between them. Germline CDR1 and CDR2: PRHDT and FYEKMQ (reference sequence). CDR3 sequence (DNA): TGTGCCAGCAGCTTAAATGTCCGCCCCGGGGTTGATACGCAGTATTTT. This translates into CASSLNVRPGVDTQYF. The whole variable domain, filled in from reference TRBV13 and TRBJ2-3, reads AAGVIQSPRHLIKEKRETATLKCYPIPRHDTVYWYQQGPGQDPQFLISFYEKMQSDKGSIPDRFSAQQFSDYHSELNMSSLELGDSALYFCASSLNVRPGVDTQYFGPGTRLTVL.

The CDR3 DNA follows: TGTGCCAGCAGAGCACGGACCGAGCGGGAGGGCCGGGACACCGGGGAGCTGTTTTTT. Translation gives CASRARTEREGRDTGELFF. This chain joins TRBV27 and TRBJ2-2, with 10 bases aligning to TRBD2. This CDR3 has 19 amino acids. J lost 3 bases, V lost 6 bases, and 16 bases had no gene match. From germline, CDR1 is MNHEY and CDR2 SMNVEV (reference sequence).

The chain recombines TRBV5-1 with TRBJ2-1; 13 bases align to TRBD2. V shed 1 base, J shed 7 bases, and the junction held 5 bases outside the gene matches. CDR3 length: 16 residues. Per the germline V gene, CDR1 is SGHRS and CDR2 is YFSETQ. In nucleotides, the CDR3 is TGCGCCAGCAGCTTGAGGACTAGCGGGAGTACGAATGAGCAGTTCTTC. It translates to CASSLRTSGSTNEQFF.

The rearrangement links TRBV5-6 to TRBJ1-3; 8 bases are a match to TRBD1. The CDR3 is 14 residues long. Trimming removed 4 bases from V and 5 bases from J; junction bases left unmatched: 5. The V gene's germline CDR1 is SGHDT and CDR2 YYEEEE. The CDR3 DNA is TGTGCCAGCAGCGTGGGACAGGTACGAAACACCATATATTTT. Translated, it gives CASSVGQVRNTIYF.

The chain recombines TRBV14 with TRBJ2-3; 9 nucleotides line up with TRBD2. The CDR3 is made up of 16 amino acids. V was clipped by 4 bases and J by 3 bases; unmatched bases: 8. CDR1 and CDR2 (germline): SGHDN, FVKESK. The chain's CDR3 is CASSRASGVRTDTQYF. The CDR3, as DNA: TGTGCCAGCAGCCGAGCTAGCGGGGTACGAACAGATACGCAGTATTTT.

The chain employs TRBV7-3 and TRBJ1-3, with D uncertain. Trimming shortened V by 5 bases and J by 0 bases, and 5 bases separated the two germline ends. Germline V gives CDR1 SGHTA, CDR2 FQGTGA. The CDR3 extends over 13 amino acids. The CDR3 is CASSTNSGNTIYF. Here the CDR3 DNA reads TGTGCCAGCAGCACAAACTCTGGAAACACCATATATTTT.

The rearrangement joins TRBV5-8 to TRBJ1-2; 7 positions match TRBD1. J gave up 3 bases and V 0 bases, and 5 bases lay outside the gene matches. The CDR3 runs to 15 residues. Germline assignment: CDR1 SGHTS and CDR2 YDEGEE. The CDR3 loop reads CASSLAGQADYGYTF. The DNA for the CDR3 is TGTGCCAGCAGCTTGGCCGGACAGGCCGACTATGGCTACACCTTC. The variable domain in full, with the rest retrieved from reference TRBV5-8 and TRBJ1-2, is EAGVTQSPTHLIKTRGQQATLRCSPISGHTSVYWYQQALGLGLQFLLWYDEGEERNRGNFPPRFSGRQFPNYSSELNVNALELEDSALYLCASSLAGQADYGYTFGSGTRLTVV.

CDR3 nucleotide sequence: TGTGCCAGCAGCACCTGGGCGGAGGACTACAATGAGCAGTTCTTC. It encodes CASSTWAEDYNEQFF. The V gene is TRBV5-6, the J gene TRBJ2-1; possible D gene TRBD2, 5 bases. The CDR3 has 15 residues. The germline CDR1 and CDR2 sequences are SGHDT and YYEEEE. Between the trimmed V and J ends, which lost 4 bases and 3 bases, there was a span of 14 bases.